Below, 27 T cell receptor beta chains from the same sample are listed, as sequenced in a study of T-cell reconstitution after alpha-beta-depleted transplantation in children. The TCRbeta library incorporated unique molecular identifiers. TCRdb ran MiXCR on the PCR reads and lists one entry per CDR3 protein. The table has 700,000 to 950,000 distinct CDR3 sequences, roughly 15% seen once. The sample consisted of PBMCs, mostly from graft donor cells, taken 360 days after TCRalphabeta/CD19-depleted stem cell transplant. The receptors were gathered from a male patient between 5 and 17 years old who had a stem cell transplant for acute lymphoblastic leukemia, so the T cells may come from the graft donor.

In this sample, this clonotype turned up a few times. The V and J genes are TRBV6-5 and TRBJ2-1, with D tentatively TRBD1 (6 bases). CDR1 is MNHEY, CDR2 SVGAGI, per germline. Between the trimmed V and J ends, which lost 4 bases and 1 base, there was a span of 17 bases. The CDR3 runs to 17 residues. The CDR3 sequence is CASSSKTGMGSYNEQFF. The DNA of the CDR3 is TGTGCCAGCAGTTCCAAAACAGGGATGGGTTCCTACAATGAGCAGTTCTTC.

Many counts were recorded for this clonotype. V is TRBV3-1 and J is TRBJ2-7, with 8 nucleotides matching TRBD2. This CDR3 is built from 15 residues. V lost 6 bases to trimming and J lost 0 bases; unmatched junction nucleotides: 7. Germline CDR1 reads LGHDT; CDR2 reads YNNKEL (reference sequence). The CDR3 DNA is TGTGCCAGCAGTCGGGGGACTAGAACCTCCTACGAGCAGTACTTC. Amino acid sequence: CASSRGTRTSYEQYF.

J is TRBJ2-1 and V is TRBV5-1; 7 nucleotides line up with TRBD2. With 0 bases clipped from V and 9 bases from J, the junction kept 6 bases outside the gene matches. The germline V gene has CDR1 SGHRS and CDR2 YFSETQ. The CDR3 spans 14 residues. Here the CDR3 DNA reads TGCGCCAGCAGCTTGGAAGGACTAGTCCGTGAGCAGTTCTTC. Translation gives CASSLEGLVREQFF.

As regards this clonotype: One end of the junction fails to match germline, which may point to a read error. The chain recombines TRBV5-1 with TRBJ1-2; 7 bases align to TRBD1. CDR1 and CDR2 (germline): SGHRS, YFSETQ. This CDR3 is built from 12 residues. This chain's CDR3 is CASSPRTGEPRF. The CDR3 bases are TGCGCCAGCAGCCCCCGGACAGGAGAACCGAGATTC.

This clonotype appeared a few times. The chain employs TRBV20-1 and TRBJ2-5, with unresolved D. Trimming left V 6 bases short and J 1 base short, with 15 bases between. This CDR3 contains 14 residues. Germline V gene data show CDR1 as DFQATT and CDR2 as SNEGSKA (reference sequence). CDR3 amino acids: CSAVEREVQETQYF. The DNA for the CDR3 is TGCAGTGCCGTTGAGCGTGAGGTCCAAGAGACCCAGTACTTC.

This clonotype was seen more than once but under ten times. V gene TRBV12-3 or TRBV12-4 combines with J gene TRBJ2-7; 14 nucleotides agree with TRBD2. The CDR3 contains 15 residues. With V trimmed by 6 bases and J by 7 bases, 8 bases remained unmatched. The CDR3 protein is CASRPGLAGAGEQYF. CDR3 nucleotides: TGTGCCAGCAGACCGGGACTAGCGGGAGCGGGGGAGCAGTACTTC.

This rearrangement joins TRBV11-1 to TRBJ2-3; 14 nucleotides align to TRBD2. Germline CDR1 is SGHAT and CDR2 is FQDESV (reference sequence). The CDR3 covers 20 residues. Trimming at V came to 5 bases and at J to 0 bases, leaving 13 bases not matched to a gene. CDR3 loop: CASSEPGLAGEGYSTDTQYF. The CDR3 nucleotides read TGTGCCAGCAGCGAGCCGGGACTAGCGGGAGAAGGGTACAGCACAGATACGCAGTATTTT.

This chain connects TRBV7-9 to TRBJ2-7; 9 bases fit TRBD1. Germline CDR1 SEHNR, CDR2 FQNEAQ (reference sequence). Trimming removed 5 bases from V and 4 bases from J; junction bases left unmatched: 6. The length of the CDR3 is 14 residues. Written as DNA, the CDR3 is TGTGCCAGCAGCCATGGACAGGGGCTGTACGAGCAGTACTTC. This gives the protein CASSHGQGLYEQYF.

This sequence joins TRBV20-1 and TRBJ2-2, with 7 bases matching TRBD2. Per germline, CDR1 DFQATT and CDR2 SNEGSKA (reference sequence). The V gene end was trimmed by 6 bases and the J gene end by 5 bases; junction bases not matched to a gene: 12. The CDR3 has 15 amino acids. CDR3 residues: CSARGTGGLTGELFF. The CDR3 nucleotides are TGCAGTGCGCGTGGGACGGGAGGTTTAACCGGGGAGCTGTTTTTT.

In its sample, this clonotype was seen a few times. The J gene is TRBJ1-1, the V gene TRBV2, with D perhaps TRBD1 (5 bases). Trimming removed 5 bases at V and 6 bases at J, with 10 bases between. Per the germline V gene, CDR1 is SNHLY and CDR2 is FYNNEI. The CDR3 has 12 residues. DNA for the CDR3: TGTGCCAGCAGTACCGGGGCCGCTGAAGCTTTCTTT. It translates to CASSTGAAEAFF.

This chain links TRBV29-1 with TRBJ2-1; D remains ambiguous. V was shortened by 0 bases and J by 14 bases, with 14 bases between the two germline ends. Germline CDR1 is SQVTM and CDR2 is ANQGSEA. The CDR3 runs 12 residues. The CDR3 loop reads CSVEEGRAEEFF. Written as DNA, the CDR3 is TGCAGCGTTGAAGAGGGCCGGGCAGAGGAGTTCTTC.

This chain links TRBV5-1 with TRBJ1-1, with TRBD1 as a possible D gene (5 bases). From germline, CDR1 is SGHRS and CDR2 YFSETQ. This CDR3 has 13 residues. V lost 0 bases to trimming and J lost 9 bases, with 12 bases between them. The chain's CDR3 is CASSLGGRSQAFF. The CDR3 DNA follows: TGCGCCAGCAGCTTGGGGGGACGGAGCCAAGCTTTCTTT. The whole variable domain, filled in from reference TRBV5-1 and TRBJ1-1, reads KAGVTQTPRYLIKTRGQQVTLSCSPISGHRSVSWYQQTPGQGLQFLFEYFSETQRNKGNFPGRFSGRQFSNSRSEMNVSTLELGDSALYLCASSLGGRSQAFFGQGTRLTVV.

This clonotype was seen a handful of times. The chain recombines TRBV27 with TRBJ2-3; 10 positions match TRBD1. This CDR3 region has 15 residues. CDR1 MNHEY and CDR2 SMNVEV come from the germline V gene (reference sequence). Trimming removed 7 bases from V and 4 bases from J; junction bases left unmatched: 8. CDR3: CASNLGQGYADTQYF. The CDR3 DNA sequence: TGTGCCAGCAATCTGGGACAGGGGTATGCAGATACGCAGTATTTT.

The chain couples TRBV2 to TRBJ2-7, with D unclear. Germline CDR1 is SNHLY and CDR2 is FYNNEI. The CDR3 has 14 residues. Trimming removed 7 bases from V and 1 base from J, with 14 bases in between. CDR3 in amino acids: CASNTRHTSYEQYF. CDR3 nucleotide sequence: TGTGCCAGCAACACCCGACACACGTCCTACGAGCAGTACTTC.

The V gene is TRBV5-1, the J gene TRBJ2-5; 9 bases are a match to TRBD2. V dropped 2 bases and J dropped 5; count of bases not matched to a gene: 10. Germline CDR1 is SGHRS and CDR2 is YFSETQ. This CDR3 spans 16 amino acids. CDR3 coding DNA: TGCGCCAGCAGCTTATATCAGCTAGCGGGAAAGGAGACCCAGTACTTC. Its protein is CASSLYQLAGKETQYF.

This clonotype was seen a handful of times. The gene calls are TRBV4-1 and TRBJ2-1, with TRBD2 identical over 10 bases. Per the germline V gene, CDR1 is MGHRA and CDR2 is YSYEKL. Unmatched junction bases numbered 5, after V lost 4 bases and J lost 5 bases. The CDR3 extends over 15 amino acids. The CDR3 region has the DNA TGCGCCAGCAGCCTTCAGCGGGAGGGTCACAATGAGCAGTTCTTC. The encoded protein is CASSLQREGHNEQFF.

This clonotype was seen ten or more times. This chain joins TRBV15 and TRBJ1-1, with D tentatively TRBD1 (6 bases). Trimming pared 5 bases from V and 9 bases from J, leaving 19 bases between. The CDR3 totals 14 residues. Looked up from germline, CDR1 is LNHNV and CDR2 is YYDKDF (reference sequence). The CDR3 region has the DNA TGTGCCACCAGCGTACCCGGGACCGGACAGAAAGCTTTCTTT. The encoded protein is CATSVPGTGQKAFF.

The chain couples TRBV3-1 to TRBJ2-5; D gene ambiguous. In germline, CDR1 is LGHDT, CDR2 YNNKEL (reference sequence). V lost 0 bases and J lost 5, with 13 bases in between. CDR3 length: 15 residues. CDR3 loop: CASSQEQRARETQYF. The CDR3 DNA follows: TGTGCCAGCAGCCAAGAGCAAAGGGCGCGGGAGACCCAGTACTTC.

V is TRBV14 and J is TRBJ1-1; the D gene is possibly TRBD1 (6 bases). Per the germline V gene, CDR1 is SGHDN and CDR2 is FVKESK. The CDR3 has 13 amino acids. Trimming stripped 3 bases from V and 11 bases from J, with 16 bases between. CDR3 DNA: TGTGCCAGCAGCCACGACAGGAGAACTTTGGCTTTCTTT. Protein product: CASSHDRRTLAFF.

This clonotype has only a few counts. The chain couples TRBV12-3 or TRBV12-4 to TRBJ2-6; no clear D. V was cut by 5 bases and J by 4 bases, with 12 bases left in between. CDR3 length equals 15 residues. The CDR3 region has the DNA TGTGCCAGCAGTCTCCCACTCGGCGGGGCCAACGTCCTGACTTTC. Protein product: CASSLPLGGANVLTF.

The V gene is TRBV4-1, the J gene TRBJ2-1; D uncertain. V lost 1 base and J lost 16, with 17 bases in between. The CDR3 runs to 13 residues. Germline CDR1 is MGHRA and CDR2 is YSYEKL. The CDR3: CASSQVGYPVCFF. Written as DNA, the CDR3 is TGCGCCAGCAGCCAAGTGGGCTACCCCGTTTGTTTCTTC.

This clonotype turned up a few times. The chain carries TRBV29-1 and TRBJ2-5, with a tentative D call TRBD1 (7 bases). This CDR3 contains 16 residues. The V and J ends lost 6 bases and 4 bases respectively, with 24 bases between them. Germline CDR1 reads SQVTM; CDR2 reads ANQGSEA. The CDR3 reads CSVPAGAGGPGETQYF. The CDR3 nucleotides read TGCAGCGTCCCCGCAGGAGCAGGGGGGCCGGGAGAGACCCAGTACTTC.

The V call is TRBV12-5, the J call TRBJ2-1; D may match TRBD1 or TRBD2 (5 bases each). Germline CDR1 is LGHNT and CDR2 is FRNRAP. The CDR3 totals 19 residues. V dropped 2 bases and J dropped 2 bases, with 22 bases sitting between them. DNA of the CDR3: TGTGCTAGTGGTTTGTTTTCGGGGCTCGAGGTGGGCGCCTACAATGAGCAGTTCTTC. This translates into CASGLFSGLEVGAYNEQFF. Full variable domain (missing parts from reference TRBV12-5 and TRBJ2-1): DARVTQTPRHKVTEMGQEVTMRCQPILGHNTVFWYRQTMMQGLELLAYFRNRAPLDDSGMPKDRFSAEMPDATLATLKIQPSEPRDSAVYFCASGLFSGLEVGAYNEQFFGPGTRLTVL.

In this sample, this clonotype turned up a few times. CDR3: CASSVSELSYEQYF. In nucleotides, the CDR3 is TGTGCCAGCAGCGTCTCGGAACTCTCCTACGAGCAGTACTTC. V usage is TRBV9 and J usage is TRBJ2-7; D is ambiguous. CDR3 size: 14 residues. The V end lost 2 bases, the J end lost 0 bases, and 9 bases lay between the germline ends. Looked up from germline, CDR1 is SGDLS and CDR2 is YYNGEE.

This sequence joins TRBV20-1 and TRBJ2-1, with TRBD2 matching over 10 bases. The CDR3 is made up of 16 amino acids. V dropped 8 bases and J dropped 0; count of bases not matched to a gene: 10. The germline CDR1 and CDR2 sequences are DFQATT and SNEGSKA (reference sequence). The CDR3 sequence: CSRRGTSGNSYNEQFF. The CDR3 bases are TGCAGTCGCCGGGGCACTAGCGGGAACTCCTACAATGAGCAGTTCTTC.

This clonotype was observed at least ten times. Here the CDR3 reads CASSLLQVTGELFF. CDR3 bases: TGTGCCAGCAGCTTACTCCAGGTTACCGGGGAGCTGTTTTTT. V gene TRBV7-6 combines with J gene TRBJ2-2; D gene ambiguous. V lost 2 bases, J lost 5 bases, and 9 bases lay in between. The CDR3 has 14 amino acids. CDR1 SGHVS and CDR2 FNYEAQ come from the germline V gene.

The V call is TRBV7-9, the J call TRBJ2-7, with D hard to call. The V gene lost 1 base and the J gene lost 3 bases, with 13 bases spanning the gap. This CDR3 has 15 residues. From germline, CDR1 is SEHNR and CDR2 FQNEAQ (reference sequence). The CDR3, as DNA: TGTGCCAGCAGCTTAGGCCACAGTGACAACTACGAGCAGTACTTC. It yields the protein CASSLGHSDNYEQYF.